This T cell receptor (beta chain) was captured by sequencing in a study of cytomegalovirus exposure and HLA in healthy donors. Study-wide context: A previous analysis identified 90 million to 140 million unique TCR beta sequences derived from around 180 million T cells.

The study's findings and limits: Later genetic work tied a missense DCLRE1C variant to beta-chain V and J trimming. Common viral pathogens seemed to be connected with several of the most significant clusters, according to a later analysis.

PCR primers comprised 60 Vbeta and 13 Jbeta primers. Using immunoSEQ multiplex PCR, the repertoire was profiled, and TCRdb retains in-frame clones only, with some absent. This sample carries some 200,000 clones, approximately 81% of them seen once, and the ten largest clones take around 4%. Germline assignment: CDR1 MNHEY and CDR2 SVGAGI. V was cut by 6 bases and J by 4 bases, with 7 bases left in between. There are 11 residues in the CDR3. As concerns this clone: The antigen remains undetermined.

This chain links TRBV6-5 with TRBJ2-7; D might be TRBD1 (6 bases). What was sequenced was PBMCs. The TCR originated in a man aged 45 to 65 in good health and CMV-seronegative. The CDR3 DNA is TGTGCCAGCAGGACAGGTTACGAGCAGTACTTC. Protein product: CASRTGYEQYF.